This TCR beta chain was found in a study of blood T cell repertoires in COVID-19. The wider study: Donors in the United States, Italy and Spain gave samples during acute or convalescent COVID-19. Sources were T cells, B-cell-depleted T cells, or PBMCs; the material itself was cDNA or gDNA.

Per the original data handling: From reference gene primer amplification, estimates of nucleated cell counts were derived. TCRdb's table, derived via immunoSEQ multiplex PCR, lists solely in-frame clones and lacks some. V, J and clone size derive from that table, while D and trimming were established from the DNA sequence. The table includes under 100,000 clones, about 85% detected once. Trimming left V 4 bases short and J 3 bases short, with 12 bases between. Germline CDR1 reads MNHEY; CDR2 reads SVGAGI. The CDR3 totals 14 residues. The TCR originated in a man aged 80 or over with active or convalescent COVID-19. Sequencing was carried out using peripheral blood. The J gene is TRBJ2-5, the V gene TRBV6-5; possible D gene TRBD2, 5 bases. The CDR3 loop reads CASSFIAGKETQYF. The CDR3, as DNA: TGTGCCAGCAGTTTCATCGCGGGTAAAGAGACCCAGTACTTC.